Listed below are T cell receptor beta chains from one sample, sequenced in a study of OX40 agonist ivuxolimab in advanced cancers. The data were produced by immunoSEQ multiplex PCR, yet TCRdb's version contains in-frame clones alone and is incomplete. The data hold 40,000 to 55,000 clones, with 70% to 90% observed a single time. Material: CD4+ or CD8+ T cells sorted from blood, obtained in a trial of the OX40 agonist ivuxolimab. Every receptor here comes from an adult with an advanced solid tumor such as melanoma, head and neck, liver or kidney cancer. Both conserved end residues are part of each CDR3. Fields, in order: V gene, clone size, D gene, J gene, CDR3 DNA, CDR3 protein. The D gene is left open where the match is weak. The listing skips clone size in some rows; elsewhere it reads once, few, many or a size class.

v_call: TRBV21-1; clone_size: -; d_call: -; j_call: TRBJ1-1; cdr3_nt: TGTGCCAGCAGCAAAGAGGGGGCTAACACTGAAGCTTTCTTT; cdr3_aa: CASSKEGANTEAFF
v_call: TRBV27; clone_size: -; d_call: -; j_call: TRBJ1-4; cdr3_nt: TGTGCCAGCAGTCGCACAGACAGGATGGATGAAAAACTGTTTTTT; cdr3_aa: CASSRTDRMDEKLFF
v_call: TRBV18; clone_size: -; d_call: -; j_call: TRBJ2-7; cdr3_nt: TGTGCCAGCTCGCGGCGGGACAACTCCTACGAGCAGTACTTC; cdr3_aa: CASSRRDNSYEQYF
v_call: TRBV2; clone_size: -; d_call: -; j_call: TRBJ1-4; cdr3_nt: TGTGCCAGCAGTGTTGCAGGTTATAATAAAAAACTGTTTTTT; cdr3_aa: CASSVAGYNKKLFF
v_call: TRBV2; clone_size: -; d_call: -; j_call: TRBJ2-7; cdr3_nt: TGTGCCAGTGTCAGGAACTACGAGCAGTACTTC; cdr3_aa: CASVRNYEQYF
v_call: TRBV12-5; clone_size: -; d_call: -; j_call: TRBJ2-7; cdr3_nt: TGTGCTAGTGGTTTGGTACCCAGCTTGGGGGAGCAGTACTTC; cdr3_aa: CASGLVPSLGEQYF
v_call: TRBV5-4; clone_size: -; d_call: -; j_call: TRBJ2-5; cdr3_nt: TGTGCCAGCAGCTTGAGTACGGAGACCCAGTACTTC; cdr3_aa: CASSLSTETQYF
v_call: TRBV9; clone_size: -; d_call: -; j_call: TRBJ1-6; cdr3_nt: TGTGCCAGCAGCGTAGCTACGGATGGGGCGGGTTCACCCCTCCACTTT; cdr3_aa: CASSVATDGAGSPLHF
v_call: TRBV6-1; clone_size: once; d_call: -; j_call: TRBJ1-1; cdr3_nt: TGTGCCAGCAGTGAAGGGCGGTGGAACACTGAAGCTTTCTTT; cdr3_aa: CASSEGRWNTEAFF
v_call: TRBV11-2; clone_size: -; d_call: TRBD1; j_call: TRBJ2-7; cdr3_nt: TGTGCCAGCAGCTTAATAGCCTGGGACAGGGGGCACTACGAGCAGTACTTC; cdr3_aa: CASSLIAWDRGHYEQYF
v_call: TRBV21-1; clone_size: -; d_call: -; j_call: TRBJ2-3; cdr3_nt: TGTGCCACCCACCTGACAGGGACCCGCACAGATACGCAGTATTTT; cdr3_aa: CATHLTGTRTDTQYF
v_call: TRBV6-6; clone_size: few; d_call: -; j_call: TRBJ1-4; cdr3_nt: TGTGCCAGCAGTCCCTCGGGACGGGTAGGAGAAGGGAAACTGTTTTTT; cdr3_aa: CASSPSGRVGEGKLFF
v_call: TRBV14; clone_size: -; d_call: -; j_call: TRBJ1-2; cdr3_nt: TGTGCCAGCAGCCAAGTGAGGTCAGGCCGCTATGGCTACACCTTC; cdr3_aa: CASSQVRSGRYGYTF
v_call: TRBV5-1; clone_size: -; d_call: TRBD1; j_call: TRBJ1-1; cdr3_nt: TGCGCCAGCAGCTTGGTTACACAGGGGGCCACTGAAGCTTTCTTT; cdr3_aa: CASSLVTQGATEAFF
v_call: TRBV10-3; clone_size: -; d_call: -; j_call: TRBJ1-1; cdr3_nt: TGTGCCATCAGTGCGGTCGAGAACACTGAAGCTTTCTTT; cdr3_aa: CAISAVENTEAFF
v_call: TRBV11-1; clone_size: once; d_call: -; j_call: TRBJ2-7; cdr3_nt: TGTGCCAGCAGCGCCGGTAGCTCCTACGAGCAGTACTTC; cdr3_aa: CASSAGSSYEQYF
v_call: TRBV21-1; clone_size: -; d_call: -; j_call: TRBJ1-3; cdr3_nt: TGTGCCAGCAGCAAAGCGCTACGGGCCTCTGGAAACACCATATATTTT; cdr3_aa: CASSKALRASGNTIYF
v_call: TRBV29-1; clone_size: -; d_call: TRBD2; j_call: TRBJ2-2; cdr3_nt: TGCAGCGTGGAGGGACTAGCGGGGGGGCCGAGTGACACCGGGGAGCTGTTTTTT; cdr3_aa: CSVEGLAGGPSDTGELFF
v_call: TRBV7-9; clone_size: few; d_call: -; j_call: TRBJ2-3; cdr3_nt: TGTGCCAGCAGCCCTAGACAGGCAGTTAGCACAGATACGCAGTATTTT; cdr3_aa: CASSPRQAVSTDTQYF
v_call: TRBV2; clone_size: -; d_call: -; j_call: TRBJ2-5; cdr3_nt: TGTGCCAGCAGTGACGTGGGGAAACTACAAGAGACCCAGTACTTC; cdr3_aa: CASSDVGKLQETQYF
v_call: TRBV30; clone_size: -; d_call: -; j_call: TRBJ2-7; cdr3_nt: TGTGCCTGGAGCGACAGGCGCGAGCAGTACTTC; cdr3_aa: CAWSDRREQYF
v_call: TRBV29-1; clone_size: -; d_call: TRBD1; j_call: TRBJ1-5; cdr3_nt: TGCAGCGTCGCGACAGGGCTCAATCAGCCCCAGCATTTT; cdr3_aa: CSVATGLNQPQHF
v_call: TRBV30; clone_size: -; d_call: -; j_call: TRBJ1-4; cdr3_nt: TGTGCCTGGAGTTATCAGGAAAATGAAAAACTGTTTTTT; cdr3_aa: CAWSYQENEKLFF
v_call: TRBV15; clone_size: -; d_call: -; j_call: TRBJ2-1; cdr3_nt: TGTGCCACCAGCAGTGTCAGGGTAGGTGAGCAGTTCTTC; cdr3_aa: CATSSVRVGEQFF
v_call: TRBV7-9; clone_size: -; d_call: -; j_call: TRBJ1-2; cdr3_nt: TGTGCCAGCAGCCCGACCTATGGCTACACCTTC; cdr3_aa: CASSPTYGYTF
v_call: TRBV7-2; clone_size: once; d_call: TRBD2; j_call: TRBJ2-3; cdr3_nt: TGTGCCAGCAGCAGCGGGGTACTACGCACGCAGTATTTT; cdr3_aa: CASSSGVLRTQYF
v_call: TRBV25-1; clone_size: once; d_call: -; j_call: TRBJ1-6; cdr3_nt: TGTGCCAGCAGTGGGATGAGCTCCTATAATTCACCCCTCCACTTT; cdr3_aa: CASSGMSSYNSPLHF
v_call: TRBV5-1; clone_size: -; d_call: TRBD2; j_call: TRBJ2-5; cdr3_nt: TGCGCCAGCAGCCTCTCGGCGGGGGGTATGGAGACCCAGTACTTC; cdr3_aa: CASSLSAGGMETQYF
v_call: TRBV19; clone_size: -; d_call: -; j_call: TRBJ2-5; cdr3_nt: TGTGCCAGTAGCGGGGTTCCTGGGGAGACCCAGTACTTC; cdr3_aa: CASSGVPGETQYF
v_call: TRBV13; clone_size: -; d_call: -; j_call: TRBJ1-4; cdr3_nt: TGTGCCAGCAGCTTCGGGGGGGCTGAAGAAAAACTGTTTTTT; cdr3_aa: CASSFGGAEEKLFF
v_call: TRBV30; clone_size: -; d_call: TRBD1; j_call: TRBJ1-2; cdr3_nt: TGTGCCTGGAGTACGACAGGGGGGGGCTACACCTTC; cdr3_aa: CAWSTTGGGYTF
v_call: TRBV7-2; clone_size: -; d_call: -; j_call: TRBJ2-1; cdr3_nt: TGTGCCAGCAGCTTAAGGGGCAGGGGAGTACACAATGAGCAGTTCTTC; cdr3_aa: CASSLRGRGVHNEQFF
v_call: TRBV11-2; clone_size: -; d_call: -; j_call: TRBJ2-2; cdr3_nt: TGTGCCAGCAGCCGATTAAGAAGCACCGGGGAGCTGTTTTTT; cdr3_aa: CASSRLRSTGELFF
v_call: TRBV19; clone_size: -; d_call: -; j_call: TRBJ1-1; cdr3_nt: TGTGCCAGTAGATGGCCCATGAACACTGAAGCTTTCTTT; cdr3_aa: CASRWPMNTEAFF
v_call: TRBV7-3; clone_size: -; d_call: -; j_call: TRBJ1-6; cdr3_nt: TGTGCCAGCAGCGCCCAACAGAATTCACCCCTCCACTTT; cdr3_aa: CASSAQQNSPLHF
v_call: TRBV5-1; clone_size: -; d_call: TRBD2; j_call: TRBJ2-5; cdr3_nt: TGCGCCAGCAGCTTGGGGACTAGAGAAGAGACCCAGTACTTC; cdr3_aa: CASSLGTREETQYF
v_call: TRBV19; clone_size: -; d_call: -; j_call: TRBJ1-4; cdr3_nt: TGTGCCAGTAGTCTGGGGACTACAAATGAAAAACTGTTTTTT; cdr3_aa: CASSLGTTNEKLFF
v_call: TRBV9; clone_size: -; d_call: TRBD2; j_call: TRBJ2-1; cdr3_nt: TGTGCCAGCAGCCTGCGACTAGCGGGGGATTCCTACAATGAGCAGTTCTTC; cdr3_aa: CASSLRLAGDSYNEQFF
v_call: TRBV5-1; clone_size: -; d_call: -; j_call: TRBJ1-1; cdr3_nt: TGCGCCAGCGGTCGACTTAGTACAAGCACGAACACTGAAGCTTTCTTT; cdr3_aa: CASGRLSTSTNTEAFF
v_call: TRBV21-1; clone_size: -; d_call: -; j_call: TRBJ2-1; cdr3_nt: TGTGCCAGCAGCCCTGGAGGGGACAGGGGGGGCCATGAGCAGTTCTTC; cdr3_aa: CASSPGGDRGGHEQFF
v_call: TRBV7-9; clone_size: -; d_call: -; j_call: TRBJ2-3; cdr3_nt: TGTGCCAGCAGCTTAGAGGTTGCATCCACAGATACGCAGTATTTT; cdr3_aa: CASSLEVASTDTQYF
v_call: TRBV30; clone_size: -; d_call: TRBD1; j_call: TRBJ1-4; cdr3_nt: TGTGCCTGGAGTCTCACAGGGGGAACTGAAAAACTGTTTTTT; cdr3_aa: CAWSLTGGTEKLFF
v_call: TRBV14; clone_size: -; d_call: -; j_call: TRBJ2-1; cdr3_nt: TGTGCCAGCAGCCAAGGCATTCTTGGGGGAACAGTAGATGAGCAGTTCTTC; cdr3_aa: CASSQGILGGTVDEQFF
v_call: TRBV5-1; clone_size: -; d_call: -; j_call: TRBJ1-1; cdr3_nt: TGCGCCAGCAGCTTCGCCCAGATCACTGAAGCTTTCTTT; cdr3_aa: CASSFAQITEAFF
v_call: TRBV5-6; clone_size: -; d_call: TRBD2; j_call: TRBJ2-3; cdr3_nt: TGTGCCAGCAGCTTGGTGGCTAGCGGGGGGAGCACAGATACGCAGTATTTT; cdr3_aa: CASSLVASGGSTDTQYF
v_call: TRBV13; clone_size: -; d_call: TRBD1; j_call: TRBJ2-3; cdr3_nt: TGTGCCAGCAGCTTAGGGGGGACAGGGGCTCGGGCAGATACGCAGTATTTT; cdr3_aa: CASSLGGTGARADTQYF
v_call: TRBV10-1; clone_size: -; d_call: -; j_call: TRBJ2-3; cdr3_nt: TGCGCCAGCAGCACAGGCATAGCACAGGATACGCAGTATTTT; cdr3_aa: CASSTGIAQDTQYF
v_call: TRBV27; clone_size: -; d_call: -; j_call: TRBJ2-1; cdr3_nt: TGTGCCAGCAGTTTCGGATATGAGCAGTTCTTC; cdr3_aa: CASSFGYEQFF
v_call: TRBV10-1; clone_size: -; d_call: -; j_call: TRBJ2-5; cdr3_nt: TGCGCCAGCAGTGATGATAAGGAGACCCAGTACTTC; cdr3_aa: CASSDDKETQYF
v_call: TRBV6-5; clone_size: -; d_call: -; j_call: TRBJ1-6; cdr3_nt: TGTGCCAGCAATTTGGAGGAGGGTTATAATTCACCCCTCCACTTT; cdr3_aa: CASNLEEGYNSPLHF
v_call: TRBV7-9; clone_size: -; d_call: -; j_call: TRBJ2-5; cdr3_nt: TGTGCCAGCAGCCAACCCTTGGAGACCCAGTACTTC; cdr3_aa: CASSQPLETQYF
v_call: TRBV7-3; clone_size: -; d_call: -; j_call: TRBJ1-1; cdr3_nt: TGTGCCAGCAGCTTATCCGCGGCAGGGAACACTGAAGCTTTCTTT; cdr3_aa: CASSLSAAGNTEAFF
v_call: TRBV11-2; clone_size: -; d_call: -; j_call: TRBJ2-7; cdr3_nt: TGTGCCAGCAGCTCCCCTTGGGGGCCTTCCTACGAGCAGTACTTC; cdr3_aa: CASSSPWGPSYEQYF
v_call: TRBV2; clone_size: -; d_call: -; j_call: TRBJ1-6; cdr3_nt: TGTGCCAGCAGTGAATTGGGGACCTATAATTCACCCCTCCACTTT; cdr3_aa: CASSELGTYNSPLHF
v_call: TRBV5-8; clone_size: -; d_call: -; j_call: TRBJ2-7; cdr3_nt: TGTGCCAGCAGCTTCATATACAGCTCCTACGAGCAGTACTTC; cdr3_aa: CASSFIYSSYEQYF
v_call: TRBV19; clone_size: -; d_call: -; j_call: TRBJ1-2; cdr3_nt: TGTGCCAGTAGTGGGGGTTATGGCTACACCTTC; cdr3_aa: CASSGGYGYTF
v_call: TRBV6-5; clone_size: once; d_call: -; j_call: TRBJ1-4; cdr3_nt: TGTGCCAGCAGCCACCCCCGGGGAGAAAAACTGTTTTTT; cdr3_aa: CASSHPRGEKLFF
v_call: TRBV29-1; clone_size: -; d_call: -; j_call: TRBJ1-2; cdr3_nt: TGCAGCGTTGAAGGGGGTGGAAACTATGGCTACACCTTC; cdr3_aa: CSVEGGGNYGYTF
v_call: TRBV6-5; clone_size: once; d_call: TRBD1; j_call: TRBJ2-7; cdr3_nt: TGTGCCAGCAGGATGGGACAGGGAGCCTACGAGCAGTACTTC; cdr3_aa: CASRMGQGAYEQYF